This TCR beta chain was profiled in a study of cytomegalovirus exposure and HLA in healthy donors (dated by TCRdb to 2015 to 2018). Regarding the study in general: In an earlier analysis of some 610 of the donors, approximately 300 Gb of sequence data and 90 million to 120 million unique TCR beta sequences from about 179 million T cells were reported. Around 330 gigabases of sequencing data and around 80 million unique TCR sequences made up an early release that covered 640 HLA-typed donors. Among the roughly 370 genotyped donors, around 79% belonged to the genetic ancestry cluster associated with self-reported Caucasian donors. The study was designed to test whether signatures of past pathogen exposure could be identified by cataloging public T cell receptors. Using immunosequencing, the study profiled T cell repertoires from fewer than 850 subjects and related those repertoires to cytomegalovirus serostatus. Besides the first cohort of 666 subjects, a separate validation cohort made up of 120 different subjects was used. To predict cytomegalovirus infection status, the study brought together high-throughput TCR immunosequencing, statistical association of individual TCRs with disease status, and machine learning. In a later analysis, previously published TCR beta repertoires from 500 to 750 donors were re-analyzed and high-resolution HLA genotyping was added so that TCR occurrence patterns could be studied. In the later analysis, no new phenotypic data were used to find candidate immune exposures; instead, reliance was placed on TCR beta sequences and their occurrence across donors. An earlier analysis of nearly 600 of the donors applied high-throughput TCR beta sequencing to assess whether each TCR beta V gene segment acted as functional or pseudogenic. Donor age, sex, ethnicity and CMV serostatus were collected together with the repertoire data. Genome-wide SNP genotypes for about 55% of the roughly 670 donors were used in a later genetic analysis, which treated that subset as a discovery cohort. All discovery cohort repertoires had been generated using a single sequencing platform. Class I and class II HLA loci were covered by the typing at four-digit resolution. Typing coverage varied by locus: 629-630 donors for A, B, C, DRB1 and DQB1; about 520 for DQA1; around 570 for DPA1; some 470 for DPB1. Because of strong linkage in the cohort, five DR-DQ haplotypes were treated as single units for association and clustering. Across around 400 genotyped donors of the cohort, an average of roughly 250,000 unique TCR beta nucleotide sequences per donor were sequenced, and roughly 20% of those sequences were non-productive. Study-wide findings and limitations: At a false discovery rate of 0.05, a later analysis linked approximately 18,000 TCR beta sequences to specific HLA alleles. The 87-base-pair reads could not distinguish some IMGT-functional V segments, including TRBV6-2 and TRBV6-3, so those segments were excluded. A later analysis found that most CMV-associated TCR beta chains appeared HLA-restricted, with HLA associations seemingly driven largely by CMV exposure. A later analysis found that HLA-associated TCR beta chains were more clonally expanded and had lower generation probabilities than equally common non-associated chains. Most TCR sequences were seen in very few donors, while some public TCRs were found in many individuals. Linkage disequilibrium might explain the correlated functional status among segregating V segments, but an unknown experimental factor could not be ruled out. An earlier analysis of 450 to 750 of the donors showed that most TCR beta V segments appeared in productive rearrangements either about 87% or about 30% of the time, which broadly matched IMGT annotations. It was suggested by the authors that the approach could potentially be generalized to other disease states and immunological phenotypes. In a later genetic analysis, fewer N-insertions in productive TCRs were reported among donors in an Asian-associated ancestry cluster than the 666-donor mean. The classifier was reported to diagnose cytomegalovirus status with high specificity and sensitivity in both the original cohort and the validation cohort. CMV serostatus was the only immune exposure information available for the cohort. A few of the identified cytomegalovirus-associated TCR beta chains were confirmed in vitro to be specific for cytomegalovirus antigens. A further reported finding was that TCR beta sequences accurately predicted the HLA-A and HLA-B alleles for most subjects in the first cohort. A later genetic analysis associated a missense DCLRE1C variant with V-gene and J-gene trimming of TCR beta chains, and an independent cohort replicated the association. Because counts were too low, some 17 rarely observed V segments, including chromosome 9 orphons, were left out of the earlier analysis of 587 of the donors. HLA typing was unavailable for some donors at each locus, so association tests used only the typed subset. In this cohort, only TCR beta chains were sequenced, and detectable features were limited by the absence of alpha or paired-chain data. A total of fewer than 200 TCR beta chains were listed by the study as associated with cytomegalovirus. A cluster of highly shared sequence variants was judged likely to represent a technical artifact of the sequencing pipeline. Roughly uniform sequencing depth across donors was assumed in presence/absence analyses, although this assumption may not hold. When HLA alleles, especially DR and DQ, strongly co-occurred, TCR associations were difficult to assign to individual alleles. Several of the top co-occurrence clusters appeared to be linked to parvovirus B19, influenza, CMV and Epstein-Barr virus, according to a later analysis. In a later analysis, the rate of TCR association differed among HLA loci, with DRB1 alleles having the most associated TCRs and HLA-C alleles having the fewest.

The cohort consisted of hundreds of healthy bone marrow donors. Cohort members were all nominally healthy when sampled, although unrecorded immune exposures were likely present. The donor was CMV seronegative and belonged to the group of roughly 330 seronegative cohort members. A peripheral blood sample was provided by each donor, and peripheral blood mononuclear cells were used for TCR beta sequencing. Genomic DNA was extracted from the blood cell samples with the Qiagen DNeasy Blood Extraction Kit. The germline ends are 12 bases apart after V is trimmed by 5 bases and J by 7 bases. From cysteine to phenylalanine, the CDR3 is 14 amino acids long. Of the read, only the CDR3 DNA is kept; its 42 bases are in frame from base 1. In the germline V gene, CDR1 corresponds to MNHEY and CDR2 to SVGAGI. Receptor libraries were prepared by the immunoSEQ multiplex PCR assay. For the multiplex PCR, a mixture combining 60 forward primers for TCR Vbeta segments and 13 reverse primers for TCR Jbeta segments was used. The CDR3 region of rearranged TCR beta genes was amplified from genomic DNA by a multiplex PCR assay. The amplified TCR beta libraries were sequenced on the Illumina HiSeq System as 87-base-pair reads. In the source study's methods: A later analysis counted approximately 84 million unique TCR beta chains across the roughly 700 repertoires, and around 12 million of these chains were shared by at least two donors. To remove PCR and sequencing errors, raw reads were error-corrected and collapsed into unique sequences using a nearest-neighbor algorithm that merged closely related sequences. To assign V, D and J gene segments, CDR3 sequences were aligned to IMGT reference sequences. For a sequence to be retained, at least a six-nucleotide match to both a V gene segment and a J gene segment was required. A rearrangement was called productive if the CDR3 had no stop codons and remained in frame with V and J, and every other rearrangement was called non-productive. Following IMGT convention, CDR3 was defined as the stretch from the second conserved V-encoded cysteine to the conserved J-encoded phenylalanine. Sequences without an unambiguous match to a single V gene segment were excluded from the earlier analysis of several hundred of the donors. An earlier analysis of fewer than 750 of the donors called V segments functional above 56.7% productive rearrangements and segregating when the between-donor standard deviation exceeded 5%. A statistical classification framework was built to diagnose cytomegalovirus status from the catalog of TCR beta chain sequences. In a later analysis, V and J genes were assigned by comparing TCR nucleotide sequences against IMGT/GENE-DB human TR gene sequences. Using the TCRdist pipeline, a later analysis assigned CDR3 sequences along with most-parsimonious VDJ recombination scenarios. In a later analysis, every TCR beta chain was defined by the combination of its CDR3 amino acid sequence and its V-gene family, and reads without a unique V-gene family were dropped. A later analysis removed over 500 highly shared, low-generation-probability nucleotide sequences to deal with suspected cross-contamination and a sequencing artifact. For each public chain, a later analysis derived a clonal expansion index from normalized ranks of inferred template counts within each repertoire. In a later analysis, generation probabilities were computed with a VDJ recombination model fitted to out-of-frame rearrangements, and the resulting probabilities were checked against IGoR. In a later analysis, hypergeometric tests were used to score TCR-TCR, TCR-HLA and TCR-CMV co-occurrence, with a repertoire-size bias correction applied to TCR pairs. False discovery rates were estimated in a later analysis by permuting HLA or CMV assignments 20 times. A later analysis grouped co-occurring TCRs with DBSCAN, adding TCRdist sequence similarity when clustering within HLA-allele-positive subsets. Co-occurrence clustering excluded repertoires with fewer than 30,000 or more than 120,000 public chains, plus five with anomalous nucleotide sharing. TCRdb holds this immuneACCESS table with in-frame rearrangements only. Some clones are missing; in checked studies, unresolved V genes explain under half, and the rest has no known cause. Clonal size and the V and J genes are those of that table, whereas D and trimming came from the DNA. Counted in this sample were 120,000 or so clones; nearly 80% of them appeared once. Roughly 6% of the sample lies in the top ten.

In the case of this clone: The antigen it binds to is not known. No base quality values were provided; no much bigger clone lies one nucleotide off.

The TCR comes from a woman between 40 and 50 years old in good health and CMV-seronegative. Sequences were obtained from PBMCs. The chain uses TRBV6-5 and TRBJ1-6; matching of 5 bases hints at TRBD1 as the D gene. The CDR3 protein is CASSGGTTNSPLHF. The DNA sequence follows: TGTGCCAGCAGTGGCGGGACTACGAATTCACCCCTCCACTTT.